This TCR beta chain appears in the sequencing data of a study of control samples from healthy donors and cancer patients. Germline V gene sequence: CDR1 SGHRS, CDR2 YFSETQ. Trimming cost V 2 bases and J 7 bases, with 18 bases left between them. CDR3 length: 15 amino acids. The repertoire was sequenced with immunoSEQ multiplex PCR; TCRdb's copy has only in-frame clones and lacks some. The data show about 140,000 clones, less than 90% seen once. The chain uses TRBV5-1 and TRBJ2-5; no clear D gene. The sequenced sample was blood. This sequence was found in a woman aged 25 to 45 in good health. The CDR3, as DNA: TGCGCCAGCAGCTTTGAATCTCCGTACAAGATGACCCAGTACTTC. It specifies CASSFESPYKMTQYF.